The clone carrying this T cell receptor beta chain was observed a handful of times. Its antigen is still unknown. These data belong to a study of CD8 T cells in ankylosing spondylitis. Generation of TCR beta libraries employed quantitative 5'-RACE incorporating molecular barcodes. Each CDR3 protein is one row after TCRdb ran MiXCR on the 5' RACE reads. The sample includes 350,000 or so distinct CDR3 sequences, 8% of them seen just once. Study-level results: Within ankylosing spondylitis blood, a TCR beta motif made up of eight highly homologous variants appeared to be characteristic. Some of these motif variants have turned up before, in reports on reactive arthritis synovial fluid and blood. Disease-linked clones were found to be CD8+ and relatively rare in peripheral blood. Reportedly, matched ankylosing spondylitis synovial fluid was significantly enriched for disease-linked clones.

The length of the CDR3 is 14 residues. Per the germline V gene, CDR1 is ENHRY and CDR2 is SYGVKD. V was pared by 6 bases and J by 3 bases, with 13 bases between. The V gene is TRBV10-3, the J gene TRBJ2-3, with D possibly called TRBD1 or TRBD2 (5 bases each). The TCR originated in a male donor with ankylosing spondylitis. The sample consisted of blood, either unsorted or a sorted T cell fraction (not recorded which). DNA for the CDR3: TGTGCCATCAGCTCGCGAGGGGTGACAGATACGCAGTATTTT. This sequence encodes CAISSRGVTDTQYF.